This note documents a single TCR beta chain sequence. The source of the sample is a study of blood T cell repertoires in COVID-19. Germline assignment: CDR1 MNHEY and CDR2 SMNVEV (reference sequence). The CDR3 loop spans 12 amino acids. With 8 bases removed from V and 2 bases from J, the gap between germline ends came to 9 bases. Participants were aged about 18 to 100 years from about two dozen US areas. Sequencing used immunoSEQ multiplex PCR; TCRdb keeps in-frame clones, though not all of them. Among roughly 320,000 clones listed, 86% were seen once. The chain combines TRBV27 with TRBJ2-5, with D perhaps TRBD2 (5 bases). This receptor was identified in a man aged 30 to 39 who had recovered from COVID-19. Sequenced: PBMCs or T cells enriched from blood (not recorded which). CDR3 amino acids: CASGAVQETQYF. In nucleotides, the CDR3 is TGTGCCAGCGGAGCGGTACAAGAGACCCAGTACTTC.